This T cell receptor beta chain was observed in a study of CD8 T cells in Susac syndrome. TCR beta sequencing was performed on blood CD8+ and CD4+ T cells. The recently defined diagnostic criteria for definite or probable disease were met by the Susac syndrome patients. Random-hexamer reverse transcription was applied to roughly 0.5 to 1 ug RNA. TCRdb redid the calling of the immunoSEQ multiplex PCR reads with MiXCR, one entry per CDR3 protein. Of under 200,000 distinct CDR3 sequences detected, 85% to 95% appear once; the ten largest clones hold approximately 0.16%. CDR1 and CDR2 from the germline V gene are DFQATT and SNEGSKA (reference sequence). The CDR3 loop spans 14 amino acids. Germline trimming cut 5 bases from V and 5 bases from J; bases unmatched to any gene: 8. A single count supports this clonotype.

This rearrangement joins TRBV20-1 to TRBJ2-1; 8 nucleotides align to TRBD2. The sample consisted of CD8+ T cells from PBMCs. This TCR derives from a human donor with Susac syndrome. CDR3 sequence reads: CSASAGGADNEQFF. The DNA of the CDR3 is TGCAGTGCTTCAGCCGGGGGGGCCGACAATGAGCAGTTCTTC.